Each of the 11 T cell receptor beta chains below was sequenced from the same sample in a study of T cell responses to AZD1222 COVID-19 vaccine. Assay used: immunoSEQ multiplex PCR; TCRdb lists only in-frame clones, some missing. The sample holds roughly 97,000 clones; 93% are singletons and the top ten take less than 5%. The sample in question was peripheral blood, obtained on day 0 of AZD1222 vaccination. The receptors were sampled from an adult in good health.

J is TRBJ1-5 and V is TRBV5-1; D is unclear. In germline, CDR1 is SGHRS, CDR2 YFSETQ. This CDR3 is 14 amino acids long. Trimming removed 0 bases at V and 7 bases at J, with 11 bases between. CDR3 region: CASSLEGLAQPQHF. The CDR3 region has the DNA TGCGCCAGCAGCTTGGAAGGTTTGGCACAGCCCCAGCATTTT. Combining the CDR3 with reference TRBV5-1 and TRBJ1-5 gives the whole variable domain KAGVTQTPRYLIKTRGQQVTLSCSPISGHRSVSWYQQTPGQGLQFLFEYFSETQRNKGNFPGRFSGRQFSNSRSEMNVSTLELGDSALYLCASSLEGLAQPQHFGDGTRLSIL.

V and J are TRBV18 and TRBJ1-2; the D gene is possibly TRBD1 (5 bases). With 2 bases removed from V and 1 base from J, the gap between germline ends came to 8 bases. The germline CDR1 and CDR2 sequences are KGHSH and LQKENI. The CDR3 covers 14 residues. The CDR3 protein is CASSPSDSNYGYTF. The CDR3 DNA sequence: TGTGCCAGCTCACCATCCGACAGTAACTATGGCTACACCTTC.

The chain has TRBV12-5 and TRBJ1-1, with 10 bases matching TRBD1. V shed 7 bases and J 5 bases; nucleotides not matched to a gene: 7. The CDR3 is made up of 14 amino acids. Germline CDR1 reads LGHNT; CDR2 reads FRNRAP. CDR3 sequence (DNA): TGTGCTAGTGCCTGGGGGACAGGGGTTACTGAAGCTTTCTTT. Its translation is CASAWGTGVTEAFF.

The chain carries TRBV18 and TRBJ2-5; D gene ambiguous. Trimming left V 3 bases short and J 3 bases short, with 11 bases between. The germline CDR1 and CDR2 sequences are KGHSH and LQKENI. The CDR3 has 14 amino acids. CDR3 in DNA: TGTGCCAGCTCACCCGCTTTTAGGGAAGAGACCCAGTACTTC. It yields the protein CASSPAFREETQYF.

This chain uses TRBV19 with TRBJ1-1; 7 positions match TRBD1. The V and J ends lost 6 bases and 4 bases, in that order; junction bases with no gene match: 8. The CDR3 sequence is 14 residues long. In germline, CDR1 is LNHDA, CDR2 SQIVND (reference sequence). The CDR3 bases are TGTGCCAGTAGGAGACAGGGCGGGGGCACTGAAGCTTTCTTT. Translated, it gives CASRRQGGGTEAFF. Looking up the rest from reference TRBV19 and TRBJ1-1 gives the full variable domain: DGGITQSPKYLFRKEGQNVTLSCEQNLNHDAMYWYRQDPGQGLRLIYYSQIVNDFQKGDIAEGYSVSREKKESFPLTVTSAQKNPTAFYLCASRRQGGGTEAFFGQGTRLTVV.

This rearrangement joins TRBV5-1 to TRBJ2-2; 13 nucleotides agree with TRBD2. This CDR3 comprises 16 residues. Germline CDR1 is SGHRS and CDR2 is YFSETQ. Trimming removed 5 bases from V and 0 bases from J; junction bases left unmatched: 1. CDR3 in amino acids: CASRTSGRTNTGELFF. The CDR3 DNA reads as TGCGCCAGCAGGACTAGCGGGAGGACGAACACCGGGGAGCTGTTTTTT.

The chain has TRBV5-1 and TRBJ1-2; possibly TRBD1 for D (6 bases). V was cut by 4 bases and J by 1 base, with 20 bases left in between. Germline CDR1 and CDR2: SGHRS and YFSETQ. The CDR3 has 17 residues. The CDR3 is CASSVTGQRGNNYGYTF. The CDR3 DNA reads TGCGCCAGCAGCGTAACTGGACAGCGAGGAAATAACTATGGCTACACCTTC.

This chain links TRBV5-4 with TRBJ1-1, with 9 positions matching TRBD1. There are 15 residues in the CDR3. Germline loops: CDR1 SGHNT, CDR2 YYREEE (reference sequence). The junction had 9 bases not matched to a gene; V was cut back by 4 bases and J by 5 bases. The CDR3 spells CASSPGTGKGTEAFF. In nucleotides, the CDR3 is TGTGCCAGCAGCCCGGGGACAGGGAAGGGGACTGAAGCTTTCTTT.

The genes are TRBV4-1 and TRBJ2-1; TRBD1 agrees at 9 bases. V lost 0 bases and J lost 10; bases outside the gene matches: 19. This CDR3 has 19 residues. Looked up from germline, CDR1 is MGHRA and CDR2 is YSYEKL. For the CDR3, the DNA is TGCGCCAGCAGCCAAGATTCCTCAGCCGGGACAGGGTCCAAAGAGGAGCAGTTCTTC. Protein sequence: CASSQDSSAGTGSKEEQFF.

This CDR3 is CASSEIWGTGNEQFF. CDR3 bases: TGTGCCAGCAGTGAAATTTGGGGGACAGGGAATGAGCAGTTCTTC. This chain uses TRBV2 with TRBJ2-1; TRBD1 matches 9 bases. The V segment lost 2 bases and the J segment 7 bases; nucleotides outside the gene matches: 6. The CDR3 is 15 amino acids. Germline lookup yields CDR1 SNHLY and CDR2 FYNNEI.

The rearrangement joins TRBV13 to TRBJ2-4, with TRBD2 identical over 9 bases. From germline, CDR1 is PRHDT and CDR2 FYEKMQ (reference sequence). This CDR3 comprises 16 residues. Trimming removed 4 bases from V and 0 bases from J; junction bases left unmatched: 4. CDR3 protein: CASSSGLALAKNIQYF. CDR3 nucleotides: TGTGCCAGCAGCTCGGGACTAGCCTTAGCCAAAAACATTCAGTACTTC.